The text below deals with one T cell receptor (beta chain). Its target is not known. The source of the sample is a study of T cells expressing NK-cell markers. The wider study: Seven of the eight sequenced donors were classified as HCMV-seropositive, and one was classified as seronegative.

Beta-chain TCR cDNA was generated via 5'RACE template switching with UMIs. TCRdb reanalyzed the 5' RACE reads, giving one entry per CDR3 protein sequence and no DNA. This table lists about 30,000 distinct CDR3 sequences. CDR3 length: 15 residues. CDR1 MNHEY and CDR2 SMNVEV come from the germline V gene (reference sequence). Study results and limitations: A few donors' CD3+CD56-NKG2C+ cells were dominated by the same clonotypes. Each of a handful of donors carried dominant NKG2C+ clonotypes accounting for about 1.0-8% of CD8+ T cells.

This TCR was recovered from a woman between 18 and 75 years old in good health. The specimen was blood T cells: a sorted CD56 or NKG2C T cell subset, CD4+ or CD8+ T cells, or bulk PBMC T cells (not recorded which). The chain combines TRBV27 with TRBJ2-7; with no DNA, the TCRdb D assignment of TRBD1 cannot be verified. This CDR3 is CASSPHRGGSYEQYF.